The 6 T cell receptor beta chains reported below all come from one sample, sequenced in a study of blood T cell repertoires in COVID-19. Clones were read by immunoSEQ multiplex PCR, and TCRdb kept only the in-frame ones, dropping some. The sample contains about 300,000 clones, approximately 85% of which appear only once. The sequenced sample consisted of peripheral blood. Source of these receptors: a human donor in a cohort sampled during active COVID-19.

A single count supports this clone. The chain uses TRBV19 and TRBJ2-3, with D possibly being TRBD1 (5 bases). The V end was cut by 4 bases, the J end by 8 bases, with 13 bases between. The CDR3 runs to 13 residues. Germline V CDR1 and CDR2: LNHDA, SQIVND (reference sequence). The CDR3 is CASSTGSRGTQYF. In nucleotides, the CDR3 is TGTGCCAGTAGTACTGGGTCTAGGGGTACGCAGTATTTT.

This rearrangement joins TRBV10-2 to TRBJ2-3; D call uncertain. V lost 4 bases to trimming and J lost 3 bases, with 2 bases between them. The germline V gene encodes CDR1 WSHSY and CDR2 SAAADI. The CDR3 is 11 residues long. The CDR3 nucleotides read TGCGCCAGCAGTGCGACAGATACGCAGTATTTT. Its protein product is CASSATDTQYF.

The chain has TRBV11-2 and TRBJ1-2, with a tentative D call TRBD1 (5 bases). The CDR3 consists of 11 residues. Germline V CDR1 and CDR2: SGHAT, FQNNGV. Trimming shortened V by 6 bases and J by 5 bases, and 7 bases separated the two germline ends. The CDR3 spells CASSTGYGYTF. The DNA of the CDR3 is TGTGCCAGCAGTACAGGTTATGGCTACACCTTC.

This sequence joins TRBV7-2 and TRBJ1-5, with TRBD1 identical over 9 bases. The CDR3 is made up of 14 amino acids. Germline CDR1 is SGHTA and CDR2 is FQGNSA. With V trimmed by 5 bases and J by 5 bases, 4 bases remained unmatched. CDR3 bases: TGTGCCAGCAGCCTCCGGACAGGGGATCAGCCCCAGCATTTT. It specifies CASSLRTGDQPQHF.

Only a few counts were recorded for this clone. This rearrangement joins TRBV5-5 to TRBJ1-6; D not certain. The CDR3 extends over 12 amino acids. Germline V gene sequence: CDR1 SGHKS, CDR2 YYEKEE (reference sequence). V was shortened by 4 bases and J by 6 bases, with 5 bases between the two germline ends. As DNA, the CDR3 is TGTGCCAGCAGCCCCATTAATTCACCCCTCCACTTT. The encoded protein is CASSPINSPLHF.

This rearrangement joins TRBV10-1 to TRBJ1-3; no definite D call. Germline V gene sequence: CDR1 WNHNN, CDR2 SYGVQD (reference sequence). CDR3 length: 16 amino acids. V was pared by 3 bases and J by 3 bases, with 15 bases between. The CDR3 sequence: CASSERILEGGNTIYF. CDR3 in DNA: TGCGCCAGCAGTGAAAGGATCCTCGAGGGTGGAAACACCATATATTTT.